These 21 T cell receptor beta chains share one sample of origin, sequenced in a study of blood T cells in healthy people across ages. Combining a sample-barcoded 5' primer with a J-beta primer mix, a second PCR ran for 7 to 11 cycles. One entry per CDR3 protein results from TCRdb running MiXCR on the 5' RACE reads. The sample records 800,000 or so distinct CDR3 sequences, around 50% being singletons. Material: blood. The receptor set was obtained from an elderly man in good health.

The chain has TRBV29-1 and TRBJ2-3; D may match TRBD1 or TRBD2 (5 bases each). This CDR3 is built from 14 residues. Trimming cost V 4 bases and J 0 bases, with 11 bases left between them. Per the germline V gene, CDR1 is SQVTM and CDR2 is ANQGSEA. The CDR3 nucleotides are TGCAGCGTTGTTCGGGACCTTAGCACAGATACGCAGTATTTT. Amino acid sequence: CSVVRDLSTDTQYF.

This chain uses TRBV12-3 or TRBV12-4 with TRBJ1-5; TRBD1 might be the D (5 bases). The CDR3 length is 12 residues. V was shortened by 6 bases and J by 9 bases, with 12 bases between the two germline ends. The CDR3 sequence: CASSAPGGPQHF. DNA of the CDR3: TGTGCCAGCAGCGCTCCCGGGGGGCCCCAGCATTTT.

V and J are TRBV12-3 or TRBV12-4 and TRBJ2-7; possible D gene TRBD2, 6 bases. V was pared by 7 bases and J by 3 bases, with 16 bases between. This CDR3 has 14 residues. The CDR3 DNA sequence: TGTGCCAGCAAAAATAGCGGATTCTACTACGAGCAGTACTTC. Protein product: CASKNSGFYYEQYF.

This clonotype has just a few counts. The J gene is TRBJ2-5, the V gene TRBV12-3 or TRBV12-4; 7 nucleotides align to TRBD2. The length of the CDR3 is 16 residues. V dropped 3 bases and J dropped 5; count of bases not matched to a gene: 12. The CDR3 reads CASSLGSSAGVETQYF. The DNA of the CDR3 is TGTGCCAGCAGTTTGGGAAGTTCGGCGGGAGTGGAGACCCAGTACTTC.

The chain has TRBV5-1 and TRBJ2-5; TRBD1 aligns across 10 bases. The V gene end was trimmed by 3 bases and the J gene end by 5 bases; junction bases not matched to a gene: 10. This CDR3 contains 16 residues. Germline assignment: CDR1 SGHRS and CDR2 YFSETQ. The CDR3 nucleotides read TGCGCCAGCAGCTCGCAGCCGACAGGGGGCTATGAGACCCAGTACTTC. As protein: CASSSQPTGGYETQYF.

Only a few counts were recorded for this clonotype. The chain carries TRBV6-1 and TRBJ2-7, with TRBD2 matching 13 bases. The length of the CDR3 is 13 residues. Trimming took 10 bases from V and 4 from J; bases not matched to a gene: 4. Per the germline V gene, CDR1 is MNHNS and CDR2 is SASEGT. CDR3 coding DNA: TGTGCCACCAGGACTAGCGGGGGATACGAGCAGTACTTC. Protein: CATRTSGGYEQYF.

The CDR3, as DNA: TGCAGTGCAACTAGCGGGAGGGAATTAGATACGCAGTATTTT. It is translated as CSATSGRELDTQYF. The J gene is TRBJ2-3, the V gene TRBV20-1; 13 bases map to TRBD2. With 6 bases clipped from V and 5 bases from J, the junction kept 5 bases outside the gene matches. There are 14 residues in the CDR3. CDR1 is DFQATT and CDR2 is SNEGSKA in the germline V gene (reference sequence).

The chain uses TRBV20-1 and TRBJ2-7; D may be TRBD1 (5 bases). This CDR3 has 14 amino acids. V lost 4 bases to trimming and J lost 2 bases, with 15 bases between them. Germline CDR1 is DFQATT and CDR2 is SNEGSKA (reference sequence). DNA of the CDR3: TGCAGTGCTACATTCTTAGGGGCAACCTACGAGCAGTACTTC. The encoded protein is CSATFLGATYEQYF.

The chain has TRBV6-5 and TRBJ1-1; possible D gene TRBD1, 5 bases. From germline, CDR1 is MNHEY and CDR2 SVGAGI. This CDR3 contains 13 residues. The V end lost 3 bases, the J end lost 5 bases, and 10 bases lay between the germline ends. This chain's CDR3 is CASSYGGSTEAFF. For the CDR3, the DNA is TGTGCCAGCAGTTATGGGGGGAGTACTGAAGCTTTCTTT.

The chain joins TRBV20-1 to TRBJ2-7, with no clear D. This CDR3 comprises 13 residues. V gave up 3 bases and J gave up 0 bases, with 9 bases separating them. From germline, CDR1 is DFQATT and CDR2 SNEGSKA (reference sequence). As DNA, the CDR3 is TGCAGTGCTAGTTCCCTTAGCTCCTACGAGCAGTACTTC. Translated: CSASSLSSYEQYF.

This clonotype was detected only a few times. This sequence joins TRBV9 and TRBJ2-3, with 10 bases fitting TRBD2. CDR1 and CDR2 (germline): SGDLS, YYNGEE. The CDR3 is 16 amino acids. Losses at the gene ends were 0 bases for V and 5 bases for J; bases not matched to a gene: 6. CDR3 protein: CASSVGLAGEKDTQYF. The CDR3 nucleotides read TGTGCCAGCAGCGTAGGGCTAGCGGGAGAAAAAGATACGCAGTATTTT.

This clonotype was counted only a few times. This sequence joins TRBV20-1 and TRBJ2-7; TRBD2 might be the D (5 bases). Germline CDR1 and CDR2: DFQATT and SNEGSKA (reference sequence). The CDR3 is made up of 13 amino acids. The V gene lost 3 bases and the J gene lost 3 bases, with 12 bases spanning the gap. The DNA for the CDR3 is TGCAGTGCTAGGAAGATAGCGAACTACGAGCAGTACTTC. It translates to CSARKIANYEQYF.

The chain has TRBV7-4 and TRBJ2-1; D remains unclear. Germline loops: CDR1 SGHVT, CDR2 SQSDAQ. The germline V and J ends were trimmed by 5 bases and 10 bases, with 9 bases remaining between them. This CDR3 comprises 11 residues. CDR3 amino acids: CASSPRWEQFF. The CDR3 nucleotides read TGTGCCAGCAGCCCTCGTTGGGAGCAGTTCTTC.

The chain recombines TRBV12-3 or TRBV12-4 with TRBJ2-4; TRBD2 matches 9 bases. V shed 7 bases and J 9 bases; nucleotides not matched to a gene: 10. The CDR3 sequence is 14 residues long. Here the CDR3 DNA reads TGTGCCAGCATTGGCGGGAGGGCGGGAAGCATTCAGTACTTC. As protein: CASIGGRAGSIQYF.

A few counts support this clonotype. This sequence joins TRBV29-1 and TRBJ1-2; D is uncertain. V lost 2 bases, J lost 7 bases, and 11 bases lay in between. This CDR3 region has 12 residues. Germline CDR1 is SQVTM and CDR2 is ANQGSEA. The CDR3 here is CSVESGPGGYTF. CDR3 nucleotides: TGCAGCGTTGAAAGCGGGCCTGGTGGCTACACCTTC.

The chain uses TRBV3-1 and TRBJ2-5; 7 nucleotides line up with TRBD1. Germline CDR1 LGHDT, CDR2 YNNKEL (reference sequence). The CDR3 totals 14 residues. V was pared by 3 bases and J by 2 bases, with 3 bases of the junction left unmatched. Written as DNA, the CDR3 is TGTGCCAGCAGCCACCGACAGGGACAAGAGACCCAGTACTTC. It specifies CASSHRQGQETQYF.

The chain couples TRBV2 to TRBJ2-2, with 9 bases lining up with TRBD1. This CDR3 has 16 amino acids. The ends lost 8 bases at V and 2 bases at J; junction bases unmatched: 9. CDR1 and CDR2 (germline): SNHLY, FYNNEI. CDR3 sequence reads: CASAGGTGPNTGELFF. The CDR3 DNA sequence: TGTGCCAGCGCTGGGGGGACAGGGCCCAACACCGGGGAGCTGTTTTTT.

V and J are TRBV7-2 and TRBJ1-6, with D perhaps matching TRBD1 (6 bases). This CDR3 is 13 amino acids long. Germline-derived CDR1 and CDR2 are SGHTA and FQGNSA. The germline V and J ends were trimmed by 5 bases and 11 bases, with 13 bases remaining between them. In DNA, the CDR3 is TGTGCCAGCAGCGCCTCCCCAGGGGCACCCCTCCACTTT. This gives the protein CASSASPGAPLHF.

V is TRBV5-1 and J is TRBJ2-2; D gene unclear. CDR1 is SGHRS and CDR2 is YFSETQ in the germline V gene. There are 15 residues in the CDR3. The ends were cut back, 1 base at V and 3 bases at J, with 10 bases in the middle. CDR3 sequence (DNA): TGCGCCAGCAGCTTGTTTTCGGGCGACACCGGGGAGCTGTTTTTT. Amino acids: CASSLFSGDTGELFF.

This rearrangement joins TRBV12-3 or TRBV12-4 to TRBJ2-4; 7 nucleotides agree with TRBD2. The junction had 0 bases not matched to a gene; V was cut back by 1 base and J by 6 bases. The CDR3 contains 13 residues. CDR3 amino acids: CASSLGGGNIQYF. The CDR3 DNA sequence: TGTGCCAGCAGTTTAGGGGGGGGAAACATTCAGTACTTC.

The CDR3 here is CATSRTPRGDREETQYF. CDR3 nucleotides: TGTGCCACCAGCAGAACTCCTCGGGGGGACCGGGAAGAGACCCAGTACTTC. This rearrangement joins TRBV15 to TRBJ2-5, with 7 bases aligning to TRBD2. This CDR3 is built from 17 residues. CDR1 is LNHNV and CDR2 is YYDKDF in the germline V gene (reference sequence). J was trimmed by 3 bases and V by 2 bases; bases with no gene match: 12.